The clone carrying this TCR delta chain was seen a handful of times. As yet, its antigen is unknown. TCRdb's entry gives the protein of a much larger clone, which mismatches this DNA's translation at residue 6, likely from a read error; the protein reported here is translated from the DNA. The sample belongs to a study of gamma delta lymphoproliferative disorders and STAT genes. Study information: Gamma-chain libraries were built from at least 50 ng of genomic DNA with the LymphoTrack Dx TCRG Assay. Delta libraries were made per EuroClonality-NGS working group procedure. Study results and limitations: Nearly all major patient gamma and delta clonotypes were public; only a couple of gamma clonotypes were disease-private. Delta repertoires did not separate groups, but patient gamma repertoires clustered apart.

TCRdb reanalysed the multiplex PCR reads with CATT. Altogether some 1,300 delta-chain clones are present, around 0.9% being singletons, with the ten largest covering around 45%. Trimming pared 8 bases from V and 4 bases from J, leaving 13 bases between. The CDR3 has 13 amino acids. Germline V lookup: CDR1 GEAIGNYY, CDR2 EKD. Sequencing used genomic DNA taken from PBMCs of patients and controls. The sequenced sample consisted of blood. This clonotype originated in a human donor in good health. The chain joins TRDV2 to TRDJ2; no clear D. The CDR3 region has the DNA TGTGCCTCCTCTTATCCCCCGACAGCACAACTCTTCTTT. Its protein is CASSYPPTAQLFF.